This paragraph reports one TCR beta chain. The CDR3 loop spans 13 amino acids. V dropped 9 bases and J dropped 4 bases, with 15 bases sitting between them. Germline V gene sequence: CDR1 LNHDA, CDR2 SQIVND (reference sequence). This record belongs to a study of PD-1 blockade in classical Hodgkin lymphoma. Study-level information: A 3 mg/kg intravenous dose of nivolumab was received by patients every 2 weeks.

Libraries were prepared by immunoSEQ multiplex PCR; TCRdb keeps only in-frame clonotypes and omits some of them. Among about 40,000 clones listed, about 89% were seen once. Every one of the patients relapsed after autologous stem cell transplantation (brentuximab vedotin exposure was variable). Complete response, partial response or progressive disease constituted the best response categories observed. The receptor was isolated from a human donor with classical Hodgkin lymphoma. The chain is built from TRBV19 and TRBJ1-2; D call uncertain. The sample was peripheral blood mononuclear cells (PBMCs), taken at baseline. CDR3 DNA sequence: TGTGCCAGCCAGAGTGGACGGAGCTATGGCTACACCTTC. Translation gives CASQSGRSYGYTF.